This T cell receptor (beta chain) was captured in a study of blood T cell repertoires in COVID-19. Generated by immunoSEQ multiplex PCR, the TCRdb table keeps only in-frame clones and is missing some. Of about 400,000 clones detected, around 92% appear once; the ten largest clones hold 0.95% to 1.5%. Trimming left V 0 bases short and J 1 base short, with 3 bases between. Looked up from germline, CDR1 is SGHAT and CDR2 is FQNNGV. The CDR3 is 13 residues long. This clonotype originated in a man aged 35 to 55 with acute or convalescent COVID-19. The V gene is TRBV11-2, the J gene TRBJ1-1, with D unresolved. The sequencing input was peripheral blood. The CDR3 region is CASSLDRNTEAFF. The CDR3 DNA follows: TGTGCCAGCAGCTTAGACCGGAACACTGAAGCTTTCTTT.